This entry lists 30 T cell receptor beta chains sequenced from one sample in a study of CD8+CD57+ T cells in acquired aplastic anemia. Genomic DNA, the template, was used for profiling of the TCR beta VDJ and CDR3. MiXCR, applied by TCRdb to the reads, yields one record per CDR3 protein. Seen here are more than 100,000 distinct CDR3 sequences, about 40% observed once, and the top ten hold roughly 8.1%. Material for sequencing was sorted CD4+, CD8+, or CD8+CD57+ T cells (not recorded which) from PBMCs. Every receptor here comes from a human donor in good health, serving as a control.

This clonotype appeared many times. The chain combines TRBV24-1 with TRBJ1-2; D remains unclear. The CDR3 is made up of 9 amino acids. CDR1 is KGHDR, CDR2 SFDVKD, per germline. Trimming cost V 7 bases and J 14 bases, with 10 bases left between them. This chain's CDR3 is CATRGARTF. The CDR3 DNA sequence: TGTGCCACCAGAGGAGCCAGAACCTTC.

With respect to this clonotype: Here the CDR3 omits its conserved ending phenylalanine or tryptophan, so a read error is the likely source. The V and J genes are TRBV10-3 and TRBJ2-3; 9 nucleotides line up with TRBD2. This CDR3 has 15 amino acids. The germline V gene encodes CDR1 ENHRY and CDR2 SYGVKD. The DNA for the CDR3 is TGTGCTACCACCTGGAGCGGGGGGTTCGCAGATACGCAGTATCTT. The encoded protein is CATTWSGGFADTQYL.

This chain uses TRBV15 with TRBJ2-2; D gene unclear. Trimming stripped 3 bases from V and 5 bases from J, with 10 bases between. The CDR3 extends over 14 amino acids. Germline CDR1 is LNHNV and CDR2 is YYDKDF (reference sequence). The DNA of the CDR3 is TGTGCCACCAGCAGCGTTACGATGACCGGGGAGCTGTTTTTT. This codes for CATSSVTMTGELFF.

The chain joins TRBV12-5 to TRBJ2-7; D is unclear. Germline V lookup: CDR1 LGHNT, CDR2 FRNRAP. Trimming took 3 bases from V and 5 from J, leaving 5 bases between them. The CDR3 length is 11 residues. The CDR3 sequence: CASGFGDEQYF. As DNA, the CDR3 is TGTGCTAGTGGTTTCGGTGACGAGCAGTACTTC.

There are many counts of this clonotype. This chain joins TRBV20-1 and TRBJ1-4, with D maybe TRBD1 (6 bases). The V and J ends lost 5 bases and 5 bases respectively, with 12 bases between them. Germline CDR1 is DFQATT and CDR2 is SNEGSKA (reference sequence). This CDR3 has 13 amino acids. The CDR3 DNA is TGCAGTGCTCGGGACACTAAGAATGAAAAACTGTTTTTT. Translating gives CSARDTKNEKLFF.

With respect to this clonotype: A read error may produce the germline difference seen at one junction end. This chain joins TRBV15 and TRBJ2-3; D may be TRBD1 (5 bases). The germline V gene has CDR1 LNHNV and CDR2 YYDKDF (reference sequence). CDR3 length: 12 residues. The CDR3 sequence is CATRPTEGTQCF. In DNA form, the CDR3 reads TGTGCCACACGACCGACAGAAGGTACGCAGTGTTTT.

Concerning this clonotype itself: A much bigger clone sits one base away, suggesting this may be a read error. The V and J genes are TRBV5-5 and TRBJ1-1; D call uncertain. The CDR3 length is 13 residues. Per the germline V gene, CDR1 is SGHKS and CDR2 is YYEKEE (reference sequence). In nucleotides, the CDR3 is TGTGTCAGCAGCTTGTGGGGGAACACTGAAGCTTTCTTT. Its translation is CVSSLWGNTEAFF.

The sample holds many counts of this clonotype. V gene TRBV5-1 combines with J gene TRBJ2-1; 9 nucleotides align to TRBD1. The germline V gene encodes CDR1 SGHRS and CDR2 YFSETQ. This CDR3 is built from 13 residues. V was pared by 4 bases and J by 10 bases, with 6 bases of the junction left unmatched. CDR3 nucleotide sequence: TGCGCCAGCAGCCGGGGACAGGGAGGCGAGCAGTTCTTC. Its translation: CASSRGQGGEQFF.

The chain couples TRBV30 to TRBJ2-2; tentative D call: TRBD2 (10 bases). V dropped 3 bases and J dropped 7 bases, with 36 bases sitting between them. Germline CDR1 and CDR2: GTSNPN and SVGIG (reference sequence). This CDR3 has 21 amino acids. CDR3 in DNA: TGTGCCTGGAGCGCCTACCGGCCGGGACAGGGTCTAGCGGGAGTTCACGGGGAGCTGTTTTTT. This codes for CAWSAYRPGQGLAGVHGELFF.

The V and J genes are TRBV30 and TRBJ1-3; D unclear. From germline, CDR1 is GTSNPN and CDR2 SVGIG (reference sequence). The V end was cut by 0 bases, the J end by 2 bases, with 11 bases between. This CDR3 is built from 15 residues. The CDR3 nucleotides are TGTGCCTGGAGTGTAACAGAGGCGACTGGAAACACCATATATTTT. Translating it yields CAWSVTEATGNTIYF.

The V call is TRBV3-1, the J call TRBJ1-4; D is ambiguous. Germline V gene sequence: CDR1 LGHDT, CDR2 YNNKEL (reference sequence). Between the trimmed V and J ends, which lost 4 bases and 0 bases, there was a span of 9 bases. The CDR3 runs 15 residues. The CDR3 loop is CASSPGFATNEKLFF. The CDR3 nucleotides are TGTGCCAGCAGCCCTGGATTCGCAACTAATGAAAAACTGTTTTTT.

This clonotype was detected ten times or more. The rearrangement joins TRBV6-1 to TRBJ1-2; perhaps TRBD1 as D (6 bases). Germline V gene data show CDR1 as MNHNS and CDR2 as SASEGT. This CDR3 contains 14 residues. The V end was cut by 2 bases, the J end by 8 bases, with 15 bases between. As DNA, the CDR3 is TGTGCCAGCAGTGAAACTGGGACACAATCCGGCTACACCTTC. Translating gives CASSETGTQSGYTF.

This clonotype came up many times. The V and J genes are TRBV13 and TRBJ2-3; 11 bases fit TRBD1. The CDR3 is made up of 15 amino acids. Germline-derived CDR1 and CDR2 are PRHDT and FYEKMQ (reference sequence). V was pared by 5 bases and J by 5 bases, with 6 bases of the junction left unmatched. The chain's CDR3 is CASSIGQGAIDTQYF. CDR3 in DNA: TGTGCCAGCAGCATCGGACAGGGGGCGATAGATACGCAGTATTTT.

This clonotype was recorded many times. The CDR3 bases are TGCAGCGTTGAGGGTTCCAGGGATAAGCGGAGAGAGACCCAGTACTTC. The encoded protein is CSVEGSRDKRRETQYF. V and J are TRBV29-1 and TRBJ2-5; either TRBD1 or TRBD2 may supply D (5 bases each). The CDR3 totals 16 residues. V gave up 3 bases and J gave up 4 bases, with 21 bases separating them. Germline assignment: CDR1 SQVTM and CDR2 ANQGSEA.

The chain joins TRBV19 to TRBJ1-6; weak D call: TRBD1 (6 bases). Per germline, CDR1 LNHDA and CDR2 SQIVND (reference sequence). Trimming removed 8 bases from V and 9 bases from J, with 14 bases in between. The CDR3 runs to 13 residues. Here the CDR3 reads CASQAGAGSPLHF. The CDR3, as DNA: TGTGCCAGTCAGGCGGGGGCTGGTTCACCCCTCCACTTT.

The chain links TRBV19 to TRBJ1-1, with D hard to call. The CDR3 runs to 15 residues. CDR1 is LNHDA and CDR2 is SQIVND in the germline V gene (reference sequence). V gave up 2 bases and J gave up 1 base, with 11 bases separating them. The chain's CDR3 is CASSIYWAGNTEAFF. In DNA, the CDR3 is TGTGCCAGTAGTATATACTGGGCAGGGAACACTGAAGCTTTCTTT.

The table lists this clonotype with many counts. The V and J genes are TRBV24-1 and TRBJ1-2; TRBD1 aligns across 7 bases. V was pared by 4 bases and J by 4 bases, with 5 bases of the junction left unmatched. The CDR3 has 14 amino acids. Per the germline V gene, CDR1 is KGHDR and CDR2 is SFDVKD. The CDR3 loop reads CATSEATGRYGYTF. In DNA, the CDR3 is TGTGCCACCAGTGAAGCGACAGGGCGCTATGGCTACACCTTC.

The rearrangement joins TRBV15 to TRBJ2-2; no clear D gene. CDR1 is LNHNV and CDR2 is YYDKDF in the germline V gene (reference sequence). The V and J ends lost 0 bases and 1 base respectively, with 6 bases between them. This CDR3 is 15 amino acids long. CDR3: CATSRDPGNTGELFF. Here the CDR3 DNA reads TGTGCCACCAGCAGAGATCCAGGGAACACCGGGGAGCTGTTTTTT.

The chain links TRBV7-8 to TRBJ1-1, with unresolved D. Per germline, CDR1 SGHVS and CDR2 FQNEAQ. The CDR3 loop spans 13 amino acids. Trimming cost V 4 bases and J 0 bases, with 6 bases left between them. CDR3 protein: CASSSAMNTEAFF. The CDR3 DNA follows: TGTGCCAGCAGCTCGGCGATGAACACTGAAGCTTTCTTT.

Concerning this clonotype itself: One junction end does not reproduce the germline sequence, and a read error may be involved. The chain employs TRBV10-3 and TRBJ2-1; 10 bases match TRBD1. Germline-derived CDR1 and CDR2 are ENHRY and SYGVKD. The CDR3 runs 15 residues. The CDR3 DNA reads as TGTGACATCAGGACCGGGACAGGGGTGTTGAATGAGCAGTTTTTC. Translating gives CDIRTGTGVLNEQFF.

The table lists this clonotype with many counts. The chain employs TRBV11-2 and TRBJ2-3; no clear D. V gave up 5 bases and J gave up 1 base, with 13 bases separating them. Germline V lookup: CDR1 SGHAT, CDR2 FQNNGV. CDR3 size: 15 residues. This chain's CDR3 is CASSPGRLRTDTQYF. As DNA, the CDR3 is TGTGCCAGCAGCCCGGGCAGGTTGCGCACAGATACGCAGTATTTT.

This clonotype was found many times. This chain joins TRBV6-1 and TRBJ1-1; 9 bases match TRBD1. CDR3 size: 13 residues. CDR1 is MNHNS and CDR2 is SASEGT in the germline V gene. Unmatched junction bases numbered 2, after V lost 6 bases and J lost 3 bases. CDR3 in DNA: TGTGCCAGCAGAGGGACAGGGCACACTGAAGCTTTCTTT. Translated, it gives CASRGTGHTEAFF.

CDR3 amino acids: CASSLVRGRYGYTF. The CDR3 DNA follows: TGTGCCAGCAGCTTGGTGCGTGGACGGTATGGCTACACCTTC. The genes are TRBV5-6 and TRBJ1-2; D remains unclear. The CDR3 contains 14 residues. Trimming took off 0 bases at V and 5 bases at J, with 11 bases between the two ends. The V gene's germline CDR1 is SGHDT and CDR2 YYEEEE. Full variable domain (missing parts from reference TRBV5-6 and TRBJ1-2): DAGVTQSPTHLIKTRGQQVTLRCSPKSGHDTVSWYQQALGQGPQFIFQYYEEEERQRGNFPDRFSGHQFPNYSSELNVNALLLGDSALYLCASSLVRGRYGYTFGSGTRLTVV.

V usage is TRBV2 and J usage is TRBJ2-1; TRBD1 matches 7 bases. The CDR3 runs 15 residues. The germline V gene has CDR1 SNHLY and CDR2 FYNNEI. V was clipped by 5 bases and J by 4 bases; unmatched bases: 8. This chain's CDR3 is CASSLRGWQYNEQFF. The DNA for the CDR3 is TGTGCCAGCAGTCTCAGGGGGTGGCAGTACAATGAGCAGTTCTTC.

This clonotype was seen repeatedly, ten times or more. CDR3 protein: CASSFKSGYGYTF. The CDR3 nucleotides read TGTGCCAGCAGTTTTAAGTCCGGTTATGGCTACACCTTC. This chain connects TRBV12-3 or TRBV12-4 to TRBJ1-2; no reliable D call. This CDR3 is 13 amino acids long. V lost 3 bases and J lost 5, with 10 bases in between.

A remark on this clonotype: A read error may explain this, as a much larger clone is one base away. Because it lacks the conserved phenylalanine or tryptophan at the end, this CDR3 is likely a read error. The rearrangement links TRBV14 to TRBJ2-7; 7 bases line up with TRBD1. Germline CDR1 reads SGHDN; CDR2 reads FVKESK. The CDR3 runs to 16 residues. The CDR3: CASSQEFTGASHEQYL. Here the CDR3 DNA reads TGTGCCAGCAGCCAAGAATTCACAGGGGCCTCCCACGAGCAGTACCTC.

This clonotype was seen more than once but under ten times. Its ends do not fully match the called genes, so a read error is possible. The rearrangement uses TRBV2 and TRBJ2-5; possibly TRBD2 for D (6 bases). CDR1 is SNHLY, CDR2 FYNNEI, per germline. This CDR3 comprises 13 residues. CDR3 region: CAISALGRETQYF. The CDR3 DNA follows: TGTGCCATCAGTGCCTTGGGGAGGGAGACCCAGTACTTC.

V and J are TRBV2 and TRBJ2-7; D assignment may be TRBD1 or TRBD2 (5 bases each). V was trimmed by 2 bases and J by 1 base, leaving 12 bases between them. The CDR3 totals 15 residues. Germline CDR1 reads SNHLY; CDR2 reads FYNNEI. The CDR3 DNA reads TGTGCCAGCAGTGAACCCCCGGGGCATTCCTACGAGCAGTACTTC. This translates into CASSEPPGHSYEQYF.

The V call is TRBV7-4, the J call TRBJ2-5, with D unclear. This CDR3 spans 11 amino acids. Germline-derived CDR1 and CDR2 are SGHVT and SQSDAQ. V dropped 1 base and J dropped 7 bases, with 4 bases sitting between them. The CDR3 region is CASSLVGTQYF. The CDR3 DNA is TGTGCCAGCAGCTTAGTTGGGACCCAGTACTTC.

This clonotype was observed a few times. The chain couples TRBV2 to TRBJ2-3; D ambiguous. Trimming shortened V by 8 bases and J by 2 bases, and 11 bases separated the two germline ends. The CDR3 contains 13 residues. The germline V gene has CDR1 SNHLY and CDR2 FYNNEI. The CDR3 sequence: CASGRFFTDTQYF. The CDR3 DNA reads TGTGCCAGCGGCAGATTCTTCACAGATACGCAGTATTTT.